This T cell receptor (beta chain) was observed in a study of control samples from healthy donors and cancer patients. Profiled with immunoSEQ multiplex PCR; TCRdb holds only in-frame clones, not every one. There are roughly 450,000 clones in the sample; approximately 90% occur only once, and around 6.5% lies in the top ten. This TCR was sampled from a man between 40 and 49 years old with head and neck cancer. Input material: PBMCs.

DNA of the CDR3: TGTGCCATCACCACCCGGGATTCCCCCTACGAGCAGTACTTC. This gives the protein CAITTRDSPYEQYF. The chain recombines TRBV2 with TRBJ2-7; D may be TRBD2 (5 bases). V was shortened by 10 bases and J by 2 bases, with 18 bases between the two germline ends. The CDR3 is 14 amino acids. Germline V lookup: CDR1 SNHLY, CDR2 FYNNEI.